One T cell receptor (beta chain) is described in this entry. Antigen: not known. From germline, CDR1 is LNHDA and CDR2 SQIVND (reference sequence). V was clipped by 3 bases and J by 3 bases; unmatched bases: 6. This CDR3 has 15 residues. TCRdb's copy holds only in-frame clones and misses some; the assay was immunoSEQ multiplex PCR. The sample shows under 150,000 clones, approximately 85% of them seen only once. This record belongs to a study of T cell responses to AZD1222 COVID-19 vaccine. Study conclusions and caveats: Only after the peak T cell response were repertoires sampled. Seropositive at baseline were only six AZD1222 recipients. The CD4 TCRs associated with vaccination extended across spike and predominated at 160-218 and 743-854. A reported finding is that nearly half of spike-specific TCRs target unmutated variant regions.

The genes are TRBV19 and TRBJ2-7; 9 bases are a match to TRBD2. This sample comprised peripheral blood, obtained 28 days after the second dose of the MenACWY control vaccine. The sequence derives from an adult who received the MenACWY meningococcal vaccine as a control. The DNA for the CDR3 is TGTGCCAGTAGTATCGGGGCGGGAGGGTTCTACGAGCAGTACTTC. It translates to CASSIGAGGFYEQYF.